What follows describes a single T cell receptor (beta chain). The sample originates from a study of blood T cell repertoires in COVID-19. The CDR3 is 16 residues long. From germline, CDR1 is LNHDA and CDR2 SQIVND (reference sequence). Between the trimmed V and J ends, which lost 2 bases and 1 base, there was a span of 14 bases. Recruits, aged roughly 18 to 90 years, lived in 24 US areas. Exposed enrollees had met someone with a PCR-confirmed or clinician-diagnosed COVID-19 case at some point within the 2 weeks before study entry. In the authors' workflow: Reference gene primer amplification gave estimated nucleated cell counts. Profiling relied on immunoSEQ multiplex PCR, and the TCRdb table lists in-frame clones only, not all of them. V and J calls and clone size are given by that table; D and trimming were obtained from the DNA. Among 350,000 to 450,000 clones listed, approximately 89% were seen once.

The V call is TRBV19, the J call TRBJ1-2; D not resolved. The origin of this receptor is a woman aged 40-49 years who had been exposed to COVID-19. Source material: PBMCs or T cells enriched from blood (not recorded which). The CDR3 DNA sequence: TGTGCCAGTAGTATAAGGACTGCTACCCTTAACTATGGCTACACCTTC. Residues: CASSIRTATLNYGYTF.